Shown below are 24 T cell receptor beta chains from a single sample sequenced in a study of T-cell memory formation after mild COVID-19 (dated by TCRdb to the early 2020s). The library relied on 5' RACE. Sequencer: Illumina NovaSeq 6000. In TCRdb, the public reads were trimmed at Q25 with fastp and aligned with MiXCR, with productive beta chains retained. Entries that share a CDR3 protein sequence are merged under the most common genes and DNA. The sample data list some 150,000 distinct CDR3 sequences, and about 25% of these were observed just once. The ten largest make up approximately 25% of the sample. The sequencing input was PBMCs or a T cell subset sorted from them (not recorded which). These TCRs come from an adult woman who had mild COVID-19 (a few samples of this study predate the infection). The sample titles of this study are shuffled in the database, so cell type and time point are left out; the donor was told from shared clones.

This clonotype has a handful of counts. J is TRBJ1-6 and V is TRBV7-6; maybe TRBD1 (5 bases). The V gene lost 4 bases and the J gene lost 8 bases, with 12 bases spanning the gap. CDR3 length: 14 amino acids. CDR1 is SGHVS, CDR2 FNYEAQ, per germline. CDR3 loop: CASSSGGVYSPLHF. In nucleotides, the CDR3 is TGTGCCAGCAGCTCCGGAGGGGTCTATTCACCCCTCCACTTT.

This clonotype appeared a few times. V gene TRBV7-2 combines with J gene TRBJ2-1; D is possibly TRBD1 or TRBD2 (5 bases each). Germline CDR1 reads SGHTA; CDR2 reads FQGNSA. The CDR3 loop spans 15 amino acids. Trimming took off 6 bases at V and 2 bases at J, with 14 bases between the two ends. CDR3 DNA: TGTGCCAGCAGGCCAAAGTGGGGGACCTACAATGAGCAGTTCTTC. It is translated as CASRPKWGTYNEQFF. Full variable domain (missing parts from reference TRBV7-2 and TRBJ2-1): GAGVSQSPSNKVTEKGKDVELRCDPISGHTALYWYRQSLGQGLEFLIYFQGNSAPDKSGLPSDRFSAERTGGSVSTLTIQRTQQEDSAVYLCASRPKWGTYNEQFFGPGTRLTVL.

This clonotype has more than one count but fewer than ten. The V gene is TRBV29-1, the J gene TRBJ2-7; perhaps TRBD1 as D (6 bases). The V end was cut by 4 bases, the J end by 4 bases, with 14 bases between. The CDR3 is 13 residues long. Germline V gene lookup returns CDR1 SQVTM and CDR2 ANQGSEA. The CDR3 nucleotides read TGCAGCGTTGGTCGGACAGTGGATTACGAGCAGTACTTC. This encodes CSVGRTVDYEQYF.

This clonotype appeared a few times. In nucleotides, the CDR3 is TGTGCCAGCAGCCCAGGGTTTCAGGCAGATAACTATGGCTACACCTTC. This codes for CASSPGFQADNYGYTF. J is TRBJ1-2 and V is TRBV11-2; possible D gene TRBD1, 5 bases. Between the trimmed V and J ends, which lost 5 bases and 1 base, there was a span of 17 bases. The CDR3 loop spans 16 amino acids. Germline values: CDR1 SGHAT, CDR2 FQNNGV.

V usage is TRBV21-1 and J usage is TRBJ1-1. TRBV21-1 constitutes a pseudogene. The CDR3 extends over 18 amino acids. The CDR3, as DNA: TGTGCCAGCAGCGACGGTGAGACGCTCAAGGAGATGAACACTGAAGCTTTCTTT. It encodes CASSDGETLKEMNTEAFF.

The chain carries TRBV29-1 and TRBJ2-7; 7 nucleotides align to TRBD1. The CDR3 totals 13 residues. Germline values: CDR1 SQVTM, CDR2 ANQGSEA. Trimming removed 6 bases from V and 7 bases from J; junction bases left unmatched: 12. CDR3 sequence reads: CSVVGQAYWEQYF. The CDR3 DNA reads TGCAGCGTGGTCGGACAGGCCTACTGGGAGCAGTACTTC.

This clonotype was seen only a few times. The chain is built from TRBV29-1 and TRBJ2-7, with 10 nucleotides matching TRBD1. This CDR3 has 13 amino acids. In germline, CDR1 is SQVTM, CDR2 ANQGSEA. The trim removed 8 bases at V and 6 bases at J, leaving 10 bases unmatched. As DNA, the CDR3 is TGCAGCTTCATGGACAGGGGGAAGGGCGAGCAGTACTTC. Translation: CSFMDRGKGEQYF.

This chain links TRBV7-9 with TRBJ2-2, with D uncertain. CDR3 length equals 10 residues. V lost 11 bases to trimming and J lost 3 bases, with 4 bases between them. CDR1 SEHNR and CDR2 FQNEAQ come from the germline V gene (reference sequence). This chain's CDR3 is CAGHTGELFF. The CDR3 nucleotides are TGTGCCGGTCACACCGGGGAGCTGTTTTTT.

This clonotype was counted between two and nine times. The chain couples TRBV12-3 or TRBV12-4 to TRBJ1-2; D unresolved. The CDR3 covers 13 residues. V lost 8 bases and J lost 5, with 15 bases in between. The CDR3 sequence: CASGEGARYGYTF. CDR3 in DNA: TGTGCCAGCGGCGAGGGAGCGAGGTATGGCTACACCTTC.

The chain combines TRBV21-1 with TRBJ1-2; no DNA check was done on the table's D call, TRBD1. TRBV21-1 is an annotated pseudogene. The length of the CDR3 is 16 residues. CDR3 region: CASSKDPPRCASGYTF. The CDR3 nucleotides are TGTGCCAGCAGCAAAGATCCCCCCCGGTGTGCCTCTGGCTACACCTTC.

The sample holds a few counts of this clonotype. The chain is built from TRBV30 and TRBJ2-7; 9 positions agree with TRBD2. The CDR3 sequence is 15 residues long. V was clipped by 0 bases and J by 2 bases; unmatched bases: 5. Germline CDR1 reads GTSNPN; CDR2 reads SVGIG (reference sequence). The CDR3 loop is CAWSVRGTSPYEQYF. The CDR3, as DNA: TGTGCCTGGAGTGTCAGGGGGACTAGCCCCTACGAGCAGTACTTC.

The chain employs TRBV5-6 and TRBJ2-6; D is unclear. The length of the CDR3 is 16 residues. Germline loops: CDR1 SGHDT, CDR2 YYEEEE. Deletions cut 0 bases from V and 4 bases from J, with 11 bases between. The CDR3 DNA reads as TGTGCCAGCAGCTTGGCCAGCTTGGGCGGGGCCAACGTCCTGACTTTC. Amino acids: CASSLASLGGANVLTF.

This sequence joins TRBV6-5 and TRBJ1-1; 11 bases line up with TRBD1. The ends lost 2 bases at V and 4 bases at J; junction bases unmatched: 3. Per germline, CDR1 MNHEY and CDR2 SVGAGI. The CDR3 has 15 amino acids. CDR3 protein: CASSYRTGGGTEAFF. Here the CDR3 DNA reads TGTGCCAGCAGTTACCGGACAGGGGGCGGCACTGAAGCTTTCTTT.

The chain links TRBV29-1 to TRBJ2-6; 7 nucleotides line up with TRBD2. The CDR3 totals 14 residues. Germline V gives CDR1 SQVTM, CDR2 ANQGSEA. V was clipped by 3 bases and J by 1 base; unmatched bases: 0. The CDR3 DNA reads TGCAGCGTTGAGGGAGGGTCTGGGGCCAACGTCCTGACTTTC. Translation: CSVEGGSGANVLTF.

This clonotype was observed a handful of times. The CDR3 loop reads CASSLEGGDYGYTF. The CDR3 DNA sequence: TGTGCCAGCAGCTTAGAAGGGGGGGACTATGGCTACACCTTC. The rearrangement links TRBV7-8 to TRBJ1-2, with D possibly matching TRBD1 (6 bases). CDR1 SGHVS and CDR2 FQNEAQ come from the germline V gene. The CDR3 covers 14 residues. V dropped 1 base and J dropped 3 bases, with 9 bases sitting between them. The full variable domain, rest sourced from reference TRBV7-8 and TRBJ1-2, is GAGVSQSPRYKVAKRGQDVALRCDPISGHVSLFWYQQALGQGPEFLTYFQNEAQLDKSGLPSDRFFAERPEGSVSTLKIQRTQQEDSAVYLCASSLEGGDYGYTFGSGTRLTVV.

Only a few counts were recorded for this clonotype. The chain recombines TRBV3-1 with TRBJ2-1; D not certain. The V end lost 3 bases, the J end lost 0 bases, and 9 bases lay between the germline ends. There are 15 residues in the CDR3. In germline, CDR1 is LGHDT, CDR2 YNNKEL (reference sequence). CDR3 loop: CASSQAVSSYNEQFF. CDR3 in DNA: TGTGCCAGCAGCCAGGCGGTTAGCTCCTACAATGAGCAGTTCTTC.

The rearrangement uses TRBV9 and TRBJ1-2, with 7 nucleotides matching TRBD1. The J segment lost 8 bases and the V segment lost 4 bases, leaving 11 bases of the junction unmatched. Looked up from germline, CDR1 is SGDLS and CDR2 is YYNGEE. This CDR3 has 14 amino acids. The CDR3 coding sequence is TGTGCCAGCAGCTTCGAACAGGGGCTCAGCGGCTACACCTTC. Translated, it gives CASSFEQGLSGYTF.

This clonotype showed up just a few times. This CDR3 is CASSAWTESTEAFF. The CDR3 bases are TGTGCCAGCAGCGCATGGACGGAGAGCACTGAAGCTTTCTTT. The rearrangement joins TRBV7-9 to TRBJ1-1; unclear D gene. With 5 bases removed from V and 4 bases from J, the gap between germline ends came to 14 bases. From germline, CDR1 is SEHNR and CDR2 FQNEAQ (reference sequence). This CDR3 is 14 amino acids long.

The sample holds a few counts of this clonotype. This chain's CDR3 is CASSLWVRGDNEQFF. CDR3 nucleotides: TGTGCCAGCAGCTTATGGGTGAGGGGCGACAATGAGCAGTTCTTC. The chain is built from TRBV7-2 and TRBJ2-1; D possibly uses TRBD1 or TRBD2 (5 bases each). This CDR3 comprises 15 residues. The V end lost 2 bases, the J end lost 5 bases, and 13 bases lay between the germline ends. In germline, CDR1 is SGHTA, CDR2 FQGNSA.

The chain carries TRBV11-3 and TRBJ1-1; possibly TRBD1 for D (5 bases). The CDR3 is 13 residues long. Germline lookup yields CDR1 SGHNT and CDR2 YENEEA. V lost 1 base, J lost 11 bases, and 14 bases lay in between. The CDR3 DNA reads TGTGCCAGCAGCTTAGTTGTAGGGGATTATGCTTTCTTT. Translating gives CASSLVVGDYAFF.

The V gene is TRBV7-9, the J gene TRBJ1-5; unclear D gene. V gave up 4 bases and J gave up 1 base, with 14 bases separating them. This CDR3 spans 16 amino acids. Germline lookup yields CDR1 SEHNR and CDR2 FQNEAQ (reference sequence). CDR3 sequence (DNA): TGTGCCAGCAGCTCCCATCGGGAAACCAGCAATCAGCCCCAGCATTTT. Encoded protein: CASSSHRETSNQPQHF.

This clonotype occurred a few times. This chain joins TRBV6-2 or TRBV6-3 and TRBJ1-1; 8 positions agree with TRBD1. This CDR3 is 16 amino acids long. After removal of 5 bases from V and 0 bases from J, the junction contained 8 bases not matched to a gene. Germline V CDR1 and CDR2: MNHEY, SVGEGT. The CDR3 loop reads CASSRYRGSMNTEAFF. The CDR3 DNA sequence: TGTGCCAGCAGTCGCTACAGGGGGTCGATGAACACTGAAGCTTTCTTT.

The V and J genes are TRBV29-1 and TRBJ2-2, with 9 bases lining up with TRBD2. The germline gives CDR1 SQVTM, CDR2 ANQGSEA. V lost 7 bases, J lost 2 bases, and 14 bases stayed unmatched. CDR3 length: 17 amino acids. The CDR3 here is CSALGGLAGVNTGELFF. CDR3 coding DNA: TGCAGCGCCCTGGGAGGGTTAGCGGGAGTTAACACCGGGGAGCTGTTTTTT.

V and J are TRBV27 and TRBJ2-3, with D perhaps TRBD1 or TRBD2 (6 bases each). The CDR3 spans 13 residues. Germline V gene lookup returns CDR1 MNHEY and CDR2 SMNVEV (reference sequence). The V and J ends lost 9 bases and 6 bases respectively, with 16 bases between them. CDR3 sequence (DNA): TGTGCCAGTTCCCGGGGGCCGAGTGATACGCAGTATTTT. As protein: CASSRGPSDTQYF.